This paragraph covers one T cell receptor beta chain sequence. Its matching antigen is unknown. The source of the sample is a study of CD8+CD57+ T cells in acquired aplastic anemia. Whole-study context: Quantities of DNA derived from sorted CD4+ and CD8+ cells averaged approximately 3.3 ug.

Profiling of TCR beta VDJ combinations and CDR3 sequences used genomic DNA as template. TCRdb ran MiXCR on the reads and lists one entry per CDR3 protein. The repertoire includes 150,000 to 200,000 distinct CDR3 sequences, 64% of them detected once, and more than 45% sits in the top ten. The study's findings and limits: No significant difference in CD8+ Simpson's diversity was found between patients and controls. Approximately 30 CD8+ CDR3 sequences were shared between patients and controls.

V lost 9 bases to trimming and J lost 0 bases, with 11 bases between them. Germline CDR1 is SGHTA and CDR2 is FQGNSA. The CDR3 spans 13 residues. Sequencing used sorted CD4+, CD8+, or CD8+CD57+ T cells (not recorded which) from PBMCs. This chain uses TRBV7-2 with TRBJ1-2; D gene uncertain. The TCR originated in a human donor with severe aplastic anemia or a healthy control (not recorded which). DNA for the CDR3: TGTGCCAGGGCCTCCGCATCTAACTATGGCTACACCTTC. Translating it yields CARASASNYGYTF.